This T cell receptor beta chain was captured in a study of T cell responses to AZD1222 COVID-19 vaccine. Study-level information: Researchers grouped second doses given at about 4 or about 12 weeks into one pool.

The study's findings and limits: Possibly, clonal diversity was underestimated; donors were largely white British and included more females.

The CDR3 runs 14 residues. V dropped 4 bases and J dropped 5; count of bases not matched to a gene: 7. Germline loops: CDR1 SQVTM, CDR2 ANQGSEA. Worth noting for this clone: The antigen is unknown.

Libraries were prepared by immunoSEQ multiplex PCR; TCRdb keeps only in-frame clonotypes and omits some of them. The table records around 100,000 clones, less than 90% of them present only once. Specimen: peripheral blood, collected on day 0 of AZD1222 vaccination. J is TRBJ2-5 and V is TRBV29-1; 10 bases map to TRBD2. This TCR derives from an adult in good health. For the CDR3, the DNA is TGCAGCGTTGGGTTAGCGGGAGGACGGGAGACCCAGTACTTC. It encodes CSVGLAGGRETQYF.